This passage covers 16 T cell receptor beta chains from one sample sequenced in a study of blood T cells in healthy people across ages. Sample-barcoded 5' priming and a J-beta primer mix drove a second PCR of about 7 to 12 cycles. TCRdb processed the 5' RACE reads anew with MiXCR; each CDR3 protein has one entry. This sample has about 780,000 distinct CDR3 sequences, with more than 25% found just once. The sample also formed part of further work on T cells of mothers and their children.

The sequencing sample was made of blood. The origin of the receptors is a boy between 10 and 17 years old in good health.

DNA of the CDR3: TGTGCCAGCAGTTACGACAGGGGGGGGCAGGAGACCCAGTACTTC. Residues: CASSYDRGGQETQYF. The J gene is TRBJ2-5, the V gene TRBV6-5; 9 bases are a match to TRBD1. This CDR3 comprises 15 residues. The trim removed 2 bases at V and 5 bases at J, leaving 6 bases unmatched. Germline V gene sequence: CDR1 MNHEY, CDR2 SVGAGI.

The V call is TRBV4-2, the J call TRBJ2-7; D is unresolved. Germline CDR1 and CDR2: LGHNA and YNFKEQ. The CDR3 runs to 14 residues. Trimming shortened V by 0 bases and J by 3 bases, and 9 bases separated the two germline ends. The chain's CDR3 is CASSQERLGYEQYF. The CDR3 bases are TGTGCCAGCAGCCAAGAGCGTCTAGGCTACGAGCAGTACTTC.

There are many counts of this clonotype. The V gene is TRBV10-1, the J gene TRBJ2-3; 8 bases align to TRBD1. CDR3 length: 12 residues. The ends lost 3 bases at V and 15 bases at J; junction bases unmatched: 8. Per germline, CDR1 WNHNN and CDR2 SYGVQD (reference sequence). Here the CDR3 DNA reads TGCGCCAGCAGTGATGCCGGGACAGGTCGATATTTT. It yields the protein CASSDAGTGRYF.

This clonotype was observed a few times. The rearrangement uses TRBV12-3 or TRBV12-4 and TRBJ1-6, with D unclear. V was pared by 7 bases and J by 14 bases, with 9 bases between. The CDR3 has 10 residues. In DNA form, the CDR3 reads TGTGCCAGCATGGGCCTGACCCTCCACTTT. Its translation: CASMGLTLHF.

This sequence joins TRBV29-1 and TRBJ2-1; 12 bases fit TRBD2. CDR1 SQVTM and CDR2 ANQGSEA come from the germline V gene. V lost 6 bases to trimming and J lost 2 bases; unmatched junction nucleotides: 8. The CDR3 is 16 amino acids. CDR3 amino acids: CSVKRTSGATYNEQFF. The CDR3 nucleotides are TGCAGCGTGAAACGGACTAGCGGGGCTACCTACAATGAGCAGTTCTTC.

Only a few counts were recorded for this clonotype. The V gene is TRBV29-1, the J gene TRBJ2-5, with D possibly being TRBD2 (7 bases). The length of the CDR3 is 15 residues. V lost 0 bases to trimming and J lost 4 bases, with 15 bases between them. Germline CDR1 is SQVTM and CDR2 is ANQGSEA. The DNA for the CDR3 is TGCAGCGTTGAAGATTTGGCGGGGGCTTTAGAGACCCAGTACTTC. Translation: CSVEDLAGALETQYF.

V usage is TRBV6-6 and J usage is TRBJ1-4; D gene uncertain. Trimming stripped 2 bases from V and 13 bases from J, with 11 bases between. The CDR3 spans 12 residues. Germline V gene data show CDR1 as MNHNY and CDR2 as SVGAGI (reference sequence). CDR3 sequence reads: CASSYNLAALFF. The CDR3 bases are TGTGCCAGCAGTTACAACCTGGCGGCACTGTTTTTT.

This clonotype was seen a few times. CDR3 sequence reads: CSARRTSGLASGETQYF. CDR3 DNA sequence: TGCAGTGCTAGAAGAACTTCTGGGCTAGCCTCGGGAGAGACCCAGTACTTC. This chain uses TRBV20-1 with TRBJ2-5; a weak D match, TRBD2 (5 bases). The CDR3 contains 17 residues. The germline V gene encodes CDR1 DFQATT and CDR2 SNEGSKA (reference sequence). The V and J ends lost 2 bases and 4 bases respectively, with 23 bases between them.

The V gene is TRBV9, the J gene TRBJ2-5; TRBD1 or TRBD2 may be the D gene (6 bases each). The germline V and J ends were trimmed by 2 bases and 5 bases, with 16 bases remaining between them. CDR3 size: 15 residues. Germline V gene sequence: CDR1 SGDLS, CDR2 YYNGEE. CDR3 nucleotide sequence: TGTGCCAGCAGCGTGGGCGGGACAATCGCGGAGACCCAGTACTTC. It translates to CASSVGGTIAETQYF. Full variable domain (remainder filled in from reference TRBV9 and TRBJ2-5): DSGVTQTPKHLITATGQRVTLRCSPRSGDLSVYWYQQSLDQGLQFLIQYYNGEERAKGNILERFSAQQFPDLHSELNLSSLELGDSALYFCASSVGGTIAETQYFGPGTRLLVL.

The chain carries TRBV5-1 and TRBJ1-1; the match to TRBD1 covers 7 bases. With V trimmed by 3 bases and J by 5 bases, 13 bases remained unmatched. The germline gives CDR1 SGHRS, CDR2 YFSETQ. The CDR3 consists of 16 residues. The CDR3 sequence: CASSSDQGGGVTEAFF. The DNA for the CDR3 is TGCGCCAGCAGCTCGGACCAGGGGGGGGGAGTTACTGAAGCTTTCTTT.

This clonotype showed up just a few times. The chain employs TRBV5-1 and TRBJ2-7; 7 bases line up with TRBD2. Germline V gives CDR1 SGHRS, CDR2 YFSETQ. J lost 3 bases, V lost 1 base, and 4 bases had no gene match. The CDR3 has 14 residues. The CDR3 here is CASSLYGGDYEQYF. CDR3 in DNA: TGCGCCAGCAGCTTGTATGGGGGGGACTACGAGCAGTACTTC.

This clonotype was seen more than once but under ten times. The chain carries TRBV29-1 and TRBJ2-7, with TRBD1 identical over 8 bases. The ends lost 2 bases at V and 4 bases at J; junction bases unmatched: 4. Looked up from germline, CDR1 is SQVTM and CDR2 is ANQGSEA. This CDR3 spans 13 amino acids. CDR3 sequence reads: CSVEQGAEYEQYF. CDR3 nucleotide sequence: TGCAGCGTTGAACAGGGGGCGGAGTACGAGCAGTACTTC.

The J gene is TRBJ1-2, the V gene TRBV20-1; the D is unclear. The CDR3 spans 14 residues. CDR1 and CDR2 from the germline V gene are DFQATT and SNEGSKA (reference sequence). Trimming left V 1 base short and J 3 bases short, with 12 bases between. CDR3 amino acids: CSARARKQHYGYTF. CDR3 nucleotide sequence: TGCAGTGCTAGAGCAAGGAAGCAGCACTATGGCTACACCTTC.

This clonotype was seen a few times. CDR3 protein: CASSLISGSGANVLTF. CDR3 DNA: TGCGCCAGCAGCTTGATCTCCGGCTCTGGGGCCAACGTCCTGACTTTC. V is TRBV5-1 and J is TRBJ2-6; unclear D gene. The CDR3 runs to 16 residues. The V and J ends lost 1 base and 0 bases respectively, with 8 bases between them. CDR1 and CDR2 from the germline V gene are SGHRS and YFSETQ.

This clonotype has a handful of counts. The CDR3 loop is CASSEEPGQGTYEQYF. The CDR3 region has the DNA TGTGCCAGCAGTGAAGAGCCGGGACAGGGGACCTACGAGCAGTACTTC. The rearrangement uses TRBV6-1 and TRBJ2-7; 10 nucleotides align to TRBD1. This CDR3 is built from 16 residues. CDR1 and CDR2 from the germline V gene are MNHNS and SASEGT. The V and J ends lost 1 base and 2 bases, in that order; junction bases with no gene match: 5.

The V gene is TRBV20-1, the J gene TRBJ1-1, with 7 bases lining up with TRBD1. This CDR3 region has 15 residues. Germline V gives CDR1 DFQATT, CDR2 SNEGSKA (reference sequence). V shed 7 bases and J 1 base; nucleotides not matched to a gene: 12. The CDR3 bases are TGCAGTGGTATCCATTGGGACAGCTCGAACACTGAAGCTTTCTTT. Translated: CSGIHWDSSNTEAFF.